A selection of T cell receptor beta chains follows, all from one sample in a study of molecular identifiers for immune sequencing clone quantification. TCRdb recomputed calls from the PCR reads with MiXCR, one row per CDR3 protein. The data show some 94,000 distinct CDR3 sequences, with around 25% seen just once and about 0.8% held by the top ten. The sample was naive CD8+ T cells from blood, with Jurkat cell RNA spiked in. Receptors originate from a human donor in good health. Some libraries in this study had Jurkat cell RNA spiked in. CDR3s include the opening cysteine and the closing phenylalanine or tryptophan. The order of the fields is V gene, clone size, D gene, J gene, CDR3 DNA, CDR3 protein. A D gene is named only where the DNA matches it firmly. Some rows have no size entry. The others give once, few or many, or a class for an expanded clone.

TRBV20-1	-	TRBD1	TRBJ2-7	TGCAGTGCTAGAGCCGGGACAGGGGGTAAACAATACTACGAGCAGTACTTC	CSARAGTGGKQYYEQYF
TRBV24-1	-	TRBD2	TRBJ2-1	TGTGCCACCAGTGATGGGACTAGCGGGCACAATGAGCAGTTCTTC	CATSDGTSGHNEQFF
TRBV4-3	-	TRBD2	TRBJ2-7	TGCGCCAGCAGCCAGGGACGGGGGGTCTCCTACGAGCAGTACTTC	CASSQGRGVSYEQYF
TRBV7-9	many	-	TRBJ2-2	TGTGCCAGCAGCACCGAGGGACTTTACCACGCGAACACCGGGGAGCTGTTTTTT	CASSTEGLYHANTGELFF
TRBV4-3	-	-	TRBJ1-1	TGCGCCAGCAGCCAAGAGGCGGTCAGGGCGATTGAAGCTTTCTTT	CASSQEAVRAIEAFF
TRBV28	-	TRBD1	TRBJ2-7	TGTGCCAGCAGTTTCCCGGGACAGGCCTACGAGCAGTACTTC	CASSFPGQAYEQYF
TRBV28	-	-	TRBJ1-3	TGTGCCAGCAGTTTTCGGGGGTCTGGAAACACCATATATTTT	CASSFRGSGNTIYF
TRBV4-3	-	-	TRBJ2-1	TGCGCCAGCAGCCACCGACGGGACCTGACCAATGAGCAGTTCTTC	CASSHRRDLTNEQFF
TRBV27	few	TRBD1	TRBJ1-2	TGTGCCAGCACCCCACAGGGGGCCATTGGGGGCTACACCTTC	CASTPQGAIGGYTF
TRBV5-4	many	-	TRBJ2-3	TGTGCCAGCAGCCCGGGGGAGTCGGCAGATACGCAGTATTTT	CASSPGESADTQYF
TRBV24-1	many	-	TRBJ1-4	TGTGCCACCCAACCAGAGTCGGGAGCAACTAATGAAAAACTGTTTTTT	CATQPESGATNEKLFF
TRBV10-3	few	TRBD2	TRBJ2-1	TGTGCCATCAGTGAGTCGAGGCTGGGGGGGATCGACAATGAGCAGTTCTTC	CAISESRLGGIDNEQFF
TRBV7-8	once	TRBD1	TRBJ2-7	TGTGCCTGCAAAGACGGACAGGTCCTACCGTACGAGCAGTACTTC	CACKDGQVLPYEQYF
TRBV15	few	-	TRBJ2-5	TGTGCCAACGCCCTTGACCTCCAAGAGACCCAGTACTTC	CANALDLQETQYF
TRBV11-1	-	-	TRBJ2-7	TGTGCCAGCAGCGGCAGCGGGTACGAGCAGTACTTC	CASSGSGYEQYF
TRBV30	few	-	TRBJ1-2	TGTGCCTGGGGGGACGGACTGAACTATGGCTACACCTTC	CAWGDGLNYGYTF
TRBV27	few	-	TRBJ2-1	TGTGCCAGCAGTTTATCGAGTCTAGCCATCCACAATGAGCAGTTCTTC	CASSLSSLAIHNEQFF
TRBV29-1	medium-sized	TRBD1	TRBJ2-6	TGCAGCGTTCCACTCTGGACAGGAGCCCCTGGGGCCAACGTCCTGACTTTC	CSVPLWTGAPGANVLTF
TRBV7-9	many	-	TRBJ2-3	TGTGCCAGCAGCTTAGTCGCAGGTCCAGATACGCAGTATTTT	CASSLVAGPDTQYF
TRBV2	few	TRBD1	TRBJ2-7	TGTGCCAGCCTCGGGACAGGTTCCTACGAGCAGTACTTC	CASLGTGSYEQYF
TRBV4-3	-	-	TRBJ2-7	TGCGCCAGCAGCCGAGGGGTAGGATCCTACGAGCAGTACTTC	CASSRGVGSYEQYF
TRBV2	many	-	TRBJ2-6	TGTGCCAGCAGTGGACGCTCTGGGGCCAACGTCCTGACTTTC	CASSGRSGANVLTF
TRBV7-9	few	-	TRBJ1-2	TGTGCCAGCAGCTTAGCCCACAGGGACGTGGAAAACTATGGCTACACCTTC	CASSLAHRDVENYGYTF
TRBV14	-	-	TRBJ2-7	TGTGCCAGCAGCCAAGACGGCTACGAGCAGTACTTC	CASSQDGYEQYF
TRBV11-2	few	-	TRBJ1-1	TGTGCCAGCAGCTTAGATTTAAAGGGGGGCACTGAAGCTTTCTTT	CASSLDLKGGTEAFF
TRBV3-1	many	-	TRBJ2-1	TGTGCCAGCAGCCGCGGACTACTCCTCAATGAGCAGTTCTTC	CASSRGLLLNEQFF
TRBV7-6	-	-	TRBJ1-1	TGTGCGAGCAGCTTTGGGGAAGTGGGCACTGAAGCTGTCTTT	CASSFGEVGTEAVF
TRBV20-1	-	TRBD2	TRBJ2-7	TGCAGTGCTAGAGGCACTAGCGGGTACTACGAGCAGTACTTC	CSARGTSGYYEQYF
TRBV4-3	many	-	TRBJ1-2	TGCGCCAGCAGCCTCTCGGAAGGTCTGGGCTATGGCTACACCTTC	CASSLSEGLGYGYTF
TRBV19	-	TRBD2	TRBJ2-5	TGTGCCAGTCGCCGGGGGGGCCTAGAGACCCAGTACTTC	CASRRGGLETQYF
TRBV28	many	-	TRBJ2-7	TGTGCCAGCAGTGACCGTTCCCCGAGGCTCCCCTACGAGCAGTACTTC	CASSDRSPRLPYEQYF
TRBV4-1	-	TRBD2	TRBJ2-2	TGCGCCAGCAGCCAGGGGGGGCTAGCGGGGTTGACCGGGGAGCTGTTTTTT	CASSQGGLAGLTGELFF
TRBV7-6	-	TRBD1	TRBJ2-4	TGTGCCAGCAGCCCCGGGACAGGGGAAAACATTCAGTACTTC	CASSPGTGENIQYF
TRBV6-5	many	-	TRBJ2-2	TGTGCCAGCAGTTATTTAGGGACCGGGGAGCTGTTTTTT	CASSYLGTGELFF
TRBV4-3	few	-	TRBJ2-3	TGCGCCAGCAGCCAAGATGGGGGTGCACACGGAGATACGCAGTATTTT	CASSQDGGAHGDTQYF
TRBV7-2	many	-	TRBJ1-1	TGTGCCAGCAGCTTAGATCCGGATTTGGGGGTCACTGAAGCTTTCTTT	CASSLDPDLGVTEAFF
TRBV4-3	many	TRBD2	TRBJ2-7	TGCGCCAGCAGCCAATCGGCTAGCGGGGGCTACGAGCAGTACTTC	CASSQSASGGYEQYF
TRBV19	many	-	TRBJ1-1	TGTGCCAGTAGTATTCGGGTGTATCAAAGACTCTCCTTT	CASSIRVYQRLSF
TRBV12-3/TRBV12-4	-	TRBD1	TRBJ2-7	TGTGCCAGCAGCCGGATCGGACAGGCACCCTACGAGCAGTACTTC	CASSRIGQAPYEQYF
TRBV2	-	-	TRBJ2-5	TGTGCCAGCAGCAAAGGGAACTACCAAGAGACCCAGTACTTC	CASSKGNYQETQYF
TRBV12-3/TRBV12-4	few	-	TRBJ2-7	TGTGCCAGCACCCCGACCTACCGATCCTACGAGCAGTACTTC	CASTPTYRSYEQYF
TRBV28	-	TRBD2	TRBJ2-7	TGTGCCAGCAGTCCCATCGCCAGACTAGCGGGAGACCAGTACGAGCAGTACTTC	CASSPIARLAGDQYEQYF
TRBV5-4	many	TRBD2	TRBJ2-3	TGTGCCAGCAGCTTGGTGGCGGGAGGGCCTAGCACAGATACGCAGTATTTT	CASSLVAGGPSTDTQYF
TRBV24-1	many	-	TRBJ2-3	TGTGCCACCAGTGATGTGGACGGGATTGAGAATTTT	CATSDVDGIENF
TRBV21-1	few	-	TRBJ1-1	TGTGCCAGCAGCATGGACAGGGCTCGCGCTTTCTTT	CASSMDRARAFF
TRBV29-1	many	-	TRBJ2-7	TGCAGCGTTGTGAGCGGCCCCTACGAGCAGTACTTC	CSVVSGPYEQYF
TRBV28	few	-	TRBJ1-5	TGTGCCAGCAGTTTAGACCAAGACTATAGCAATCAGCCCCAGCATTTT	CASSLDQDYSNQPQHF
TRBV29-1	few	TRBD1	TRBJ1-2	TGCAGCGTTGAAGCAGAGACAGGGACACCCTATGGCTACACCTTC	CSVEAETGTPYGYTF
TRBV4-3	-	-	TRBJ2-5	TGCGCCAGCAGCCAAGATTACGTCAACCAAGAGACCCAGTACTTC	CASSQDYVNQETQYF
TRBV6-6	many	-	TRBJ2-3	TGTGCCAGCAGTACAGCTGGGGGGGCGCGGGTCACAGATACGCAGTATTTT	CASSTAGGARVTDTQYF
TRBV5-1	many	-	TRBJ2-7	TGCGCCAGCAGCTTGGTCGGGGTAAGGAACGAGCAGTACTTC	CASSLVGVRNEQYF
TRBV5-6	many	-	TRBJ2-1	TGTGCCAGCAGCTTGGACTACTACAATGAGCAGTTCTTC	CASSLDYYNEQFF
TRBV2	many	-	TRBJ2-3	TGTGCCAGCAGTACCTTTACAGGGAACGGGGTCACAGATACGCAGTATTTT	CASSTFTGNGVTDTQYF
TRBV5-6	medium-sized	-	TRBJ1-5	TGTGCCAGCAGCTCCTTCACCCACAATCAGCCCCAGCATTTT	CASSSFTHNQPQHF
TRBV29-1	many	-	TRBJ1-1	TGCAGCGTTGACGCGACAGGCTTGAACACTGAAGCTTTCTTT	CSVDATGLNTEAFF